The clone carrying this TCR beta chain is medium-sized (0.01 to 0.1%) by share. Measured with immunoSEQ multiplex PCR; TCRdb has only the in-frame clones, and not every one. The data show 100,000 to 150,000 clones, 80% to 95% seen once. This sample is part of a study of control samples from healthy donors and cancer patients. V lost 5 bases to trimming and J lost 6 bases, with 10 bases between them. The CDR3 consists of 12 residues. The germline CDR1 and CDR2 sequences are PRHDT and FYEKMQ (reference sequence). Sequenced sample: blood. The genes are TRBV13 and TRBJ1-2, with a tentative D call TRBD1 (6 bases). The clonotype originates from a man younger than 35 in good health. CDR3 protein: CASSLRDNGYTF. CDR3 DNA: TGTGCCAGCAGCCTCCGGGACAATGGCTACACCTTC.